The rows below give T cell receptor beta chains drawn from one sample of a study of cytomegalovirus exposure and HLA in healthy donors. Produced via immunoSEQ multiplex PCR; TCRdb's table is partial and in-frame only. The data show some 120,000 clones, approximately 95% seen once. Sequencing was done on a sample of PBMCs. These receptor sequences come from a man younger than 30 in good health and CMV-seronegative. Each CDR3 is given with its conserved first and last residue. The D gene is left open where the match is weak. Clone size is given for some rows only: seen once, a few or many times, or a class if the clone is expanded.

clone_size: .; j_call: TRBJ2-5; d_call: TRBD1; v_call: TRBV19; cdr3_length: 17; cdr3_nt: TGTGCCAGTAGCATCACCCCCGGGACAGGGTATGAAGAGACCCAGTACTTC; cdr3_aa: CASSITPGTGYEETQYF
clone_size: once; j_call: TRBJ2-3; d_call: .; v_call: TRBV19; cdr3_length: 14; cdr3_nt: TGTGCCAGTAGATGGCAGGGGATCACAGATACGCAGTATTTT; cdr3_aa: CASRWQGITDTQYF
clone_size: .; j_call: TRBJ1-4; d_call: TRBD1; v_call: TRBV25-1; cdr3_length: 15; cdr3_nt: TGTGCCAGCAGTGAAAGGGCAGGGGGTCGGGAAAAACTGTTTTTT; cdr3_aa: CASSERAGGREKLFF
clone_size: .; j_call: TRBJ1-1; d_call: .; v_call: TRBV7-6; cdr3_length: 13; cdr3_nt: TGTGCCAGCAGCTTGGACAGAAACACTGAAGCTTTCTTT; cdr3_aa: CASSLDRNTEAFF
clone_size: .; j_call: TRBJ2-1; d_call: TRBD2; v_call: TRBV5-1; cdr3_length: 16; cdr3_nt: TGCGCCAGCAGCTTGGCGCGGGGGGTCATCTTCAATGAGCAGTTCTTC; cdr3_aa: CASSLARGVIFNEQFF
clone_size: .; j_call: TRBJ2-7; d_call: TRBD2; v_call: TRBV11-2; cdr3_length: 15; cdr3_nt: TGTGCCAGCAGCTTAGATGAGGCGGGAGGGCGAGAGCAGTACTTC; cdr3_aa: CASSLDEAGGREQYF
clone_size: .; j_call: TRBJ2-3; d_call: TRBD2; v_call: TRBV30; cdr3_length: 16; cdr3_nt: TGTGCCTGGAGCGCCTTGAGCGGGAGAGGGCCAGATACGCAGTATTTT; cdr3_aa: CAWSALSGRGPDTQYF
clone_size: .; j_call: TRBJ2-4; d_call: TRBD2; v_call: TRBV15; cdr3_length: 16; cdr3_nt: TGTGCCACCAGCAGACCTAGCGGGGCCGGTAGAAACATTCAGTACTTC; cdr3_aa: CATSRPSGAGRNIQYF
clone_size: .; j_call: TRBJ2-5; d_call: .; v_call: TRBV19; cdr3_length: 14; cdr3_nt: TGTGCCAGTAGTCATGGACTATCCCAAGAGACCCAGTACTTC; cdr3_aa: CASSHGLSQETQYF
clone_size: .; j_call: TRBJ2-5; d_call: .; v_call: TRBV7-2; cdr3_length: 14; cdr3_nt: TGTGCCAGCAGCGTCCAGGGTGGGCGGGAGACCCAGTACTTC; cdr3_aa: CASSVQGGRETQYF
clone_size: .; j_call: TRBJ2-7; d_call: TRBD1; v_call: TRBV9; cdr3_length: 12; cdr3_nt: TGTGCCAGCAGCACCGGGACAGGGAAGCAGTACTTC; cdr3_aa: CASSTGTGKQYF
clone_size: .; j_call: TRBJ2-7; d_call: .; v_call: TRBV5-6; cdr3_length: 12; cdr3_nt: TGTGCCAGCAGCGCCCCGACTGGCGAGCAGTACTTC; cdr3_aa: CASSAPTGEQYF
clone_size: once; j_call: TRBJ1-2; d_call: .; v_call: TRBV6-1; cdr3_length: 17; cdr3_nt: TGTGCCAGCAGTGAAGCGCGTTTAAACCCAAACCTATATGGCTACACCTTC; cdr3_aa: CASSEARLNPNLYGYTF
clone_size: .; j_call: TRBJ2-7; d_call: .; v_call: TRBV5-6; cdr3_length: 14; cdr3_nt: TGTGCCAGCAGCCTGGCAGGCCTCTCCTACGAGCAGTACTTC; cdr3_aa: CASSLAGLSYEQYF
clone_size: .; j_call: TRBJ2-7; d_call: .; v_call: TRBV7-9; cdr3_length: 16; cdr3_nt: TGTGCCAGCAGCTTAGGGAGGGCGAGGGACTCCTACGAGCAGTACTTC; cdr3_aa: CASSLGRARDSYEQYF
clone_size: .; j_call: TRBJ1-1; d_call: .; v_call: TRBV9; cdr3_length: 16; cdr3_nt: TGTGCCAGCAGCGTCCCTGTCGACGGGAAGAACACTGAAGCTTTCTTT; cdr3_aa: CASSVPVDGKNTEAFF
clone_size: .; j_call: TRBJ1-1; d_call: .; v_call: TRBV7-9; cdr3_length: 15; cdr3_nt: TGTGCCAGCAGCTTAGCGCCTAATAGGAACACTGAAGCTTTCTTT; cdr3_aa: CASSLAPNRNTEAFF
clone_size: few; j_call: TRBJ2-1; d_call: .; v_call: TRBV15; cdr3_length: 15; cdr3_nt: TGTGCCACCAGCGTAGACTCGTTTTCCTACAATGAGCAGTTCTTC; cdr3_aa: CATSVDSFSYNEQFF
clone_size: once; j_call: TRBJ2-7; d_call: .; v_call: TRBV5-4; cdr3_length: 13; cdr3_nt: TGTGCCCCTCCGAGGCGGGTCTCCTACGAGCAGTACTTC; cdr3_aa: CAPPRRVSYEQYF
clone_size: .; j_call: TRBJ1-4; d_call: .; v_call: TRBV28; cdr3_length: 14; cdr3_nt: TGTGCCAGCACCTCCCGATCAGGTGTTGAAAAACTGTTTTTT; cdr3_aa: CASTSRSGVEKLFF
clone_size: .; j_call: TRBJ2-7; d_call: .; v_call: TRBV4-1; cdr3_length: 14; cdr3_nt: TGCGCCAGCAGCCAAGGCGTGGTCTCCTACGAGCAGTACTTC; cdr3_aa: CASSQGVVSYEQYF
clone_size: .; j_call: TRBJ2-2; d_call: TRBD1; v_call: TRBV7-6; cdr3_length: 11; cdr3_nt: TGTGCCAGCAAACAGGGGAATGAGCTGTTTTTT; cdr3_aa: CASKQGNELFF
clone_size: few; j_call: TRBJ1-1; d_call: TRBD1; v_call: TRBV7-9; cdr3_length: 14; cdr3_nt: TGTGCCAGCAGCTTGGGACAGGGGTACACTGAAGCTTTCTTT; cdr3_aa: CASSLGQGYTEAFF
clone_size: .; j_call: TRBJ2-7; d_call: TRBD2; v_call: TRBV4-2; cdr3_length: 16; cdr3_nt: TGTGCCAGCAGCCCCCGTGGTAGCGGGAGCTCCTACGAGCAGTACTTC; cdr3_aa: CASSPRGSGSSYEQYF
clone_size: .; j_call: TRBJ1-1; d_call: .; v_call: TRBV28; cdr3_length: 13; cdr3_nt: TGTGCCAGCAGTTTAGCGGACAGAGCTGAAGCTTTCTTT; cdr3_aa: CASSLADRAEAFF
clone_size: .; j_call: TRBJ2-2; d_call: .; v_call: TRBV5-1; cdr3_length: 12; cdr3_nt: TGCGCCAGCAGCCTTAACACCGGGGAGCTGTTTTTT; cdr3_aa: CASSLNTGELFF
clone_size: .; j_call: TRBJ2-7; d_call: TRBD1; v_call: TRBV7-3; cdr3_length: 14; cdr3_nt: TGTGCCAGCAGCCCGAGACAGGGCTCCTACGAGCAGTACTTC; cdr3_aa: CASSPRQGSYEQYF
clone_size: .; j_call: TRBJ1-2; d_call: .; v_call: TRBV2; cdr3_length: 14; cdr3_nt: TGTGCCAGCACTCAACTCGCCCGTAACTATGGCTACACCTTC; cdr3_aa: CASTQLARNYGYTF
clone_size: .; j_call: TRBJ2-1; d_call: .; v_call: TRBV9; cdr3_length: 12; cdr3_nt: TGTGCCAGCAGCGCCGGAGGGTATGAGCAGTTCTTC; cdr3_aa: CASSAGGYEQFF
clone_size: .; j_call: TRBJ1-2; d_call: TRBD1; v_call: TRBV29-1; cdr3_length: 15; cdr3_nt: TGCAGCGTTGACTGGCGGACAGGCTCGTCTATCGGCTACACCTTC; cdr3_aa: CSVDWRTGSSIGYTF
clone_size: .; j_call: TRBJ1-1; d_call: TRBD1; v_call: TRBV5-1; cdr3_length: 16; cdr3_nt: TGCGCCAGCAGCTTGACAGGGGGCATTGAAAGTACTGAAGCTTTCTTT; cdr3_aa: CASSLTGGIESTEAFF
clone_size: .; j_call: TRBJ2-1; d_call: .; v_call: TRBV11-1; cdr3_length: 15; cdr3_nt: TGTGCCAGCAGCTTGTACCTATCCGGGGACAATGAGCAGTTCTTC; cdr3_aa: CASSLYLSGDNEQFF
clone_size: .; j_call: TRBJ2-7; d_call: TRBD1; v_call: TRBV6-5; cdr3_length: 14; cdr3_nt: TGTGCCAGCAGTTACAAGGGGGCCACCTACGAGCAGTACTTC; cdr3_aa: CASSYKGATYEQYF
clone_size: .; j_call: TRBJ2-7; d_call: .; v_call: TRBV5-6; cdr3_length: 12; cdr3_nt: TGTGCCAGCAACACTAATTCCTACGAGCAGTACTTC; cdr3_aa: CASNTNSYEQYF
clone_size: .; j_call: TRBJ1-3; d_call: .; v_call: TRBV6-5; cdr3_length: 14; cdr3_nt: TGTGCCAGCAAGCCTCAGGGGAAAGGAAACACCATATATTTT; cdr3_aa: CASKPQGKGNTIYF
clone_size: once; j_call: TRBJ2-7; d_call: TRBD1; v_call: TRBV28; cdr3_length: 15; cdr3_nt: TGTGCCAGCAGTTTAGGGACAGGGGAGGATCGCGAGCAGTACTTC; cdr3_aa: CASSLGTGEDREQYF